The next 29 T cell receptor beta chains were all read from a single sample in a study of blood T cell repertoires in COVID-19. The method was immunoSEQ multiplex PCR; TCRdb's version includes in-frame clones alone and lacks a portion of them. The sample has tens of thousands of clones; almost 90% are singletons. Sequencing was carried out using peripheral blood. Receptor source: a man aged 50-59 years with acute or convalescent COVID-19.

The V and J genes are TRBV10-3 and TRBJ2-7; tentative D call: TRBD2 (6 bases). Germline V lookup: CDR1 ENHRY, CDR2 SYGVKD. Trimming shortened V by 0 bases and J by 2 bases, and 11 bases separated the two germline ends. This CDR3 comprises 15 residues. The CDR3 DNA reads as TGTGCCATCAGTGAGTCGGGGAGGAGCGCCTACGAGCAGTACTTC. This gives the protein CAISESGRSAYEQYF.

The DNA of the CDR3 is TGTGCCAGTAGTCAATCAGGGATATATGGCTACACCTTC. It encodes CASSQSGIYGYTF. The chain is built from TRBV19 and TRBJ1-2; TRBD1 might be the D (5 bases). CDR1 and CDR2 (germline): LNHDA, SQIVND (reference sequence). Between the trimmed V and J ends, which lost 5 bases and 5 bases, there was a span of 12 bases. The CDR3 spans 13 residues.

The genes are TRBV2 and TRBJ1-5; no clear D. Germline lookup yields CDR1 SNHLY and CDR2 FYNNEI. The CDR3 runs 13 residues. V was pared by 6 bases and J by 0 bases, with 6 bases between. CDR3: CASSGDSNQPQHF. The CDR3 coding sequence is TGTGCCAGCAGCGGGGATAGCAATCAGCCCCAGCATTTT.

The chain recombines TRBV4-3 with TRBJ2-7, with TRBD2 as a possible D gene (7 bases). Deletions cut 3 bases from V and 0 bases from J, with 27 bases between. The germline V gene encodes CDR1 LGHNA and CDR2 YSLEER. The CDR3 runs 20 residues. This CDR3 is CASSQEVREGRGGLSYEQYF. CDR3 nucleotide sequence: TGCGCCAGCAGCCAGGAGGTCAGGGAGGGACGAGGGGGTCTCTCCTACGAGCAGTACTTC.

The chain uses TRBV5-5 and TRBJ2-1; the match to TRBD1 covers 10 bases. Germline V gene data show CDR1 as SGHKS and CDR2 as YYEKEE (reference sequence). CDR3 length equals 14 residues. The junction had 8 bases not matched to a gene; V was cut back by 4 bases and J by 10 bases. The DNA of the CDR3 is TGTGCCAGCAGCGTAGCGACAGGGGGCCGGGAGCAGTTCTTC. It yields the protein CASSVATGGREQFF.

The chain recombines TRBV4-2 with TRBJ1-2; D unclear. Per germline, CDR1 LGHNA and CDR2 YNFKEQ. The CDR3 is made up of 14 amino acids. V lost 0 bases to trimming and J lost 8 bases, with 13 bases between them. CDR3 DNA: TGTGCCAGCAGCCAAGATTCTTCTCATCTAGGCTACACCTTC. Its protein product is CASSQDSSHLGYTF.

CDR3: CATSRGQGAKNIQYF. CDR3 sequence (DNA): TGTGCCACCAGCAGAGGACAGGGGGCCAAAAACATTCAGTACTTC. This sequence joins TRBV15 and TRBJ2-4, with 8 bases that match TRBD1. The germline CDR1 and CDR2 sequences are LNHNV and YYDKDF (reference sequence). After removal of 1 base from V and 1 base from J, the junction contained 0 bases not matched to a gene. The CDR3 consists of 15 residues. Supplemented by reference TRBV15 and TRBJ2-4, the full variable domain reads DAMVIQNPRYQVTQFGKPVTLSCSQTLNHNVMYWYQQKSSQAPKLLFHYYDKDFNNEADTPDNFQSRRPNTSFCFLDIRSPGLGDTAMYLCATSRGQGAKNIQYFGAGTRLSVL.

This chain connects TRBV5-5 to TRBJ1-6; the D is unclear. Deletions cut 0 bases from V and 7 bases from J, with 14 bases between. Germline CDR1 SGHKS, CDR2 YYEKEE (reference sequence). The CDR3 has 16 amino acids. The CDR3: CASSLGAGSRNSPLHF. Here the CDR3 DNA reads TGTGCCAGCAGCTTGGGGGCAGGATCCAGAAATTCACCCCTCCACTTT.

The V and J genes are TRBV1 and TRBJ1-1; TRBD1, the table's D call, was not compared with the DNA. TRBV1 is termed a pseudogene. The CDR3 totals 16 residues. The CDR3 region is CTSSFQPQGWSTEAFF. CDR3 bases: TGCACCAGCAGCTTCCAACCCCAGGGATGGAGCACTGAAGCTTTCTTT.

The genes are TRBV24-1 and TRBJ2-4, with TRBD2 as a possible D gene (6 bases). The length of the CDR3 is 17 residues. The V and J ends lost 4 bases and 9 bases respectively, with 24 bases between them. Germline CDR1 is KGHDR and CDR2 is SFDVKD. The CDR3 is CATSDHGTPLGAGIQYF. In DNA, the CDR3 is TGTGCCACCAGTGACCACGGGACCCCCCTTGGAGCGGGCATTCAGTACTTC.

The chain combines TRBV6-5 with TRBJ1-1; unclear D gene. Trimming took off 8 bases at V and 4 bases at J, with 17 bases between the two ends. In germline, CDR1 is MNHEY, CDR2 SVGAGI. The CDR3 loop spans 14 amino acids. The CDR3 DNA sequence: TGTGCCAGCGTTCGCCCCACCGTCGGCACTGAAGCTTTCTTT. Its translation is CASVRPTVGTEAFF.

This sequence joins TRBV6-4 and TRBJ2-1; D call uncertain. The CDR3 is made up of 14 amino acids. Between the trimmed V and J ends, which lost 7 bases and 3 bases, there was a span of 13 bases. Germline CDR1 reads MRHNA; CDR2 reads SNTAGT. The CDR3 nucleotides are TGTGCCAGCATGAAGACACACAACTACAATGAGCAGTTCTTC. Its protein is CASMKTHNYNEQFF.

In this sample, this clone turned up a few times. The rearrangement joins TRBV4-1 to TRBJ2-3, with 12 nucleotides matching TRBD2. The germline CDR1 and CDR2 sequences are MGHRA and YSYEKL. This CDR3 region has 18 residues. The trim removed 1 base at V and 1 base at J, leaving 6 bases unmatched. This chain's CDR3 is CASSQGLAGVLRTDTQYF. The CDR3 nucleotides are TGCGCCAGCAGCCAAGGACTAGCGGGAGTTCTGCGCACAGATACGCAGTATTTT.

J is TRBJ2-3 and V is TRBV27; 8 bases match TRBD1. With 5 bases clipped from V and 3 bases from J, the junction kept 10 bases outside the gene matches. Germline V gene lookup returns CDR1 MNHEY and CDR2 SMNVEV (reference sequence). This CDR3 contains 16 residues. The CDR3 DNA sequence: TGTGCCAGCAGTCCCCCTCTGTGGACAGGGACAGATACGCAGTATTTT. Translated, it gives CASSPPLWTGTDTQYF.

The V gene is TRBV5-8, the J gene TRBJ2-7; the D gene is possibly TRBD1 (6 bases). The CDR3 consists of 13 residues. Germline V gives CDR1 SGHTS, CDR2 YDEGEE. Trimming removed 2 bases from V and 5 bases from J, with 11 bases in between. Written as DNA, the CDR3 is TGTGCCAGCAGCTTTTCAGGGGTCCACGAGCAGTACTTC. Translated: CASSFSGVHEQYF. Combining the CDR3 with reference TRBV5-8 and TRBJ2-7 gives the whole variable domain EAGVTQSPTHLIKTRGQQATLRCSPISGHTSVYWYQQALGLGLQFLLWYDEGEERNRGNFPPRFSGRQFPNYSSELNVNALELEDSALYLCASSFSGVHEQYFGPGTRLTVT.

The chain has TRBV5-5 and TRBJ2-2; the match to TRBD2 covers 12 bases. V gave up 3 bases and J gave up 0 bases; unmatched junction bases: 3. This CDR3 is 17 amino acids long. The germline V gene encodes CDR1 SGHKS and CDR2 YYEKEE (reference sequence). CDR3 DNA sequence: TGTGCCAGCAGCTCACGACTAGCGGGAGCGAACACCGGGGAGCTGTTTTTT. It is translated as CASSSRLAGANTGELFF.

The chain recombines TRBV6-5 with TRBJ2-1, with 8 bases that match TRBD2. The CDR3 runs to 15 residues. V shed 7 bases, J shed 10 bases, and the junction held 15 bases outside the gene matches. Germline CDR1 MNHEY, CDR2 SVGAGI. Here the CDR3 reads CASTHGAGGPLEQFF. In DNA, the CDR3 is TGTGCCAGCACCCACGGGGCGGGAGGCCCGTTGGAGCAGTTCTTC.

The chain carries TRBV3-1 (or the pseudogene TRBV3-2) and TRBJ1-2; a weak D match, TRBD1 (5 bases). The CDR3 is 13 residues long. V was shortened by 3 bases and J by 7 bases, with 12 bases between the two germline ends. CDR1 LGHDT and CDR2 YNNKEL come from the germline V gene (reference sequence). The CDR3 sequence is CASSHQGSGGYTF. CDR3 bases: TGTGCCAGCAGCCACCAGGGTTCCGGTGGCTACACCTTC.

The rearrangement uses TRBV28 and TRBJ2-1; D gene unclear. The CDR3 is 15 amino acids. V was clipped by 3 bases and J by 2 bases, with 11 bases between them. CDR1 and CDR2 (germline): MDHEN, SYDVKM. The CDR3 reads CASSFLSRAYNEQFF. The CDR3 nucleotides read TGTGCCAGCAGTTTCCTTAGCAGAGCCTACAATGAGCAGTTCTTC.

J is TRBJ2-1 and V is TRBV9, with a possible D match to TRBD2 (5 bases). This CDR3 comprises 16 residues. In germline, CDR1 is SGDLS, CDR2 YYNGEE. V was pared by 5 bases and J by 5 bases, with 20 bases between. The CDR3 is CASRATLASGDNEQFF. For the CDR3, the DNA is TGTGCCAGCAGGGCGACCTTAGCGAGTGGGGACAATGAGCAGTTCTTC.

The V and J genes are TRBV12-5 and TRBJ2-5, with 9 bases lining up with TRBD2. The CDR3 totals 21 residues. The V and J ends lost 0 bases and 0 bases, in that order; junction bases with no gene match: 17. Germline V CDR1 and CDR2: LGHNT, FRNRAP. CDR3 DNA sequence: TGTGCTAGTGGTTTGGTACTGTCGGCGATAGCGGGAGAGAGGTACCAAGAGACCCAGTACTTC. Encoded protein: CASGLVLSAIAGERYQETQYF. The complete variable domain, with remaining parts taken from reference TRBV12-5 and TRBJ2-5, reads DARVTQTPRHKVTEMGQEVTMRCQPILGHNTVFWYRQTMMQGLELLAYFRNRAPLDDSGMPKDRFSAEMPDATLATLKIQPSEPRDSAVYFCASGLVLSAIAGERYQETQYFGPGTRLLVL.

The J gene is TRBJ1-2, the V gene TRBV19; the D is unclear. CDR3 length: 14 residues. Deletions cut 4 bases from V and 1 base from J, with 10 bases between. The germline V gene encodes CDR1 LNHDA and CDR2 SQIVND (reference sequence). The CDR3: CASSRTLSNYGYTF. The CDR3 nucleotides are TGTGCCAGTAGTAGAACTTTGAGTAACTATGGCTACACCTTC.

The chain recombines TRBV6-2 or TRBV6-3 with TRBJ2-4; 14 positions match TRBD2. The germline V gene encodes CDR1 MNHEY and CDR2 SVGEGT. This CDR3 contains 18 residues. Trimming cost V 6 bases and J 3 bases; bases outside gene matches: 10. CDR3 DNA sequence: TGTGCCAGCAGCCAGACTAGCGGGAGGGCGATGGACAAAAACATTCAGTACTTC. It translates to CASSQTSGRAMDKNIQYF.

V is TRBV10-1 and J is TRBJ2-7; 7 positions agree with TRBD2. This CDR3 region has 14 residues. Germline V gives CDR1 WNHNN, CDR2 SYGVQD (reference sequence). The ends lost 7 bases at V and 7 bases at J; junction bases unmatched: 13. The CDR3: CASTTGGPLGEQYF. The DNA for the CDR3 is TGCGCCAGCACAACGGGAGGACCGTTAGGGGAGCAGTACTTC.

V and J are TRBV9 and TRBJ1-1; 10 nucleotides agree with TRBD1. The CDR3 totals 14 residues. Trimming cost V 0 bases and J 4 bases; bases outside gene matches: 0. The germline V gene encodes CDR1 SGDLS and CDR2 YYNGEE. CDR3 region: CASSVGDRGTEAFF. CDR3 DNA sequence: TGTGCCAGCAGCGTAGGGGACAGGGGCACTGAAGCTTTCTTT.

This clone occurred a few times. Other DNA sequences of this sample code for an identical CDR3. This rearrangement joins TRBV19 to TRBJ2-3; 7 bases match TRBD2. V lost 3 bases to trimming and J lost 2 bases; unmatched junction nucleotides: 5. Germline V lookup: CDR1 LNHDA, CDR2 SQIVND (reference sequence). CDR3 size: 15 residues. The CDR3 spells CASSMGAGLTDTQYF. The CDR3 nucleotides are TGTGCCAGTAGTATGGGAGCGGGACTCACAGATACGCAGTATTTT.

Of note for this clone: The same CDR3 is also encoded by other DNA sequences in this sample. This chain links TRBV27 with TRBJ1-1; D might be TRBD1 (6 bases). Germline CDR1 and CDR2: MNHEY and SMNVEV (reference sequence). The CDR3 sequence is 14 residues long. V was clipped by 2 bases and J by 1 base, with 8 bases between them. The CDR3 DNA is TGTGCCAGCAGTTTAACAGGGAGGAACACTGAAGCTTTCTTT. Amino acids: CASSLTGRNTEAFF.

The rearrangement links TRBV30 to TRBJ2-3, with TRBD1 as a possible D gene (6 bases). Trimming took off 3 bases at V and 1 base at J, with 17 bases between the two ends. This CDR3 is built from 16 residues. The germline gives CDR1 GTSNPN, CDR2 SVGIG (reference sequence). The CDR3 protein is CAWSGTGRTGTDTQYF. DNA for the CDR3: TGTGCCTGGAGCGGAACGGGACGGACAGGCACAGATACGCAGTATTTT.

The chain joins TRBV7-9 to TRBJ2-2, with D possibly matching TRBD1 (5 bases). The CDR3 contains 17 residues. The germline V gene encodes CDR1 SEHNR and CDR2 FQNEAQ (reference sequence). V lost 5 bases and J lost 3, with 19 bases in between. CDR3 DNA: TGTGCCAGCAGCCCACCTCGGGCAGGGCTGGACACCGGGGAGCTGTTTTTT. Translated: CASSPPRAGLDTGELFF.